What follows are 27 T cell receptor beta chains derived from one specimen sequenced in a study of spatial heterogeneity in lung cancer. General study findings and limits: For expanded intratumoral alpha and beta TCRs, counts tracked tumor mutation counts.

As for time point: sample taken at primary tumor resection. The antigens of these receptors remain unknown. TCRdb used MiXCR to reprocess the 5' RACE reads, holding one entry per CDR3 protein. The repertoire holds several thousand distinct CDR3 sequences, with more than 4% as singletons. Sequences were derived from lung tumor tissue, sampled at surgery. These receptors originate from a male donor with early-stage non-small cell lung cancer.

This clonotype showed up many times. The J gene is TRBJ1-2, the V gene TRBV10-1; unclear D gene. The CDR3 extends over 13 amino acids. The germline CDR1 and CDR2 sequences are WNHNN and SYGVQD (reference sequence). Trimming removed 4 bases at V and 2 bases at J, with 8 bases between. CDR3 in amino acids: CASSVTENYGYTF. DNA of the CDR3: TGCGCCAGCAGTGTGACCGAGAACTATGGCTACACCTTC.

There are many counts of this clonotype. This CDR3 is CSAPQGGTANTGELFF. The CDR3 nucleotides are TGCAGTGCCCCGCAGGGCGGGACAGCGAACACCGGGGAGCTGTTTTTT. The chain joins TRBV20-1 to TRBJ2-2, with TRBD1 as a possible D gene (7 bases). Trimming pared 6 bases from V and 0 bases from J, leaving 17 bases between. The germline gives CDR1 DFQATT, CDR2 SNEGSKA (reference sequence). This CDR3 is built from 16 residues.

This clonotype was counted between two and nine times. This chain connects TRBV6-6 to TRBJ1-5; TRBD1 is a possible D gene (6 bases). The germline V gene encodes CDR1 MNHNY and CDR2 SVGAGI (reference sequence). This CDR3 has 12 amino acids. Trimming removed 6 bases at V and 6 bases at J, with 9 bases between. The CDR3, as DNA: TGTGCCAGCAGCCTGGACAGTCAGCCCCAGCATTTT. Amino acid sequence: CASSLDSQPQHF.

This clonotype was found many times. The J gene is TRBJ2-2, the V gene TRBV10-3; D perhaps matches TRBD2 (5 bases). The CDR3 is 15 residues long. With 0 bases removed from V and 2 bases from J, the gap between germline ends came to 7 bases. The germline CDR1 and CDR2 sequences are ENHRY and SYGVKD. The CDR3: CAISESASNTGELFF. The CDR3 DNA follows: TGTGCCATCAGTGAGTCGGCTAGCAACACCGGGGAGCTGTTTTTT.

This clonotype was seen ten or more times. The rearrangement links TRBV6-2 or TRBV6-3 to TRBJ2-2; D possibly corresponds to TRBD1 (6 bases). V was pared by 7 bases and J by 3 bases, with 12 bases between. The CDR3 runs to 14 residues. Looked up from germline, CDR1 is MNHEY and CDR2 is SVGEGT. CDR3 residues: CASTIQGDTGELFF. The CDR3 DNA sequence: TGTGCCAGCACCATACAGGGCGACACCGGGGAGCTGTTTTTT.

For the CDR3, the DNA is TGCAGTGCTAGTGGCGGGACTAGCTCAAATACGCAGTATTTT. This translates into CSASGGTSSNTQYF. The chain has TRBV20-1 and TRBJ2-3; TRBD2 matches 9 bases. Germline CDR1 DFQATT, CDR2 SNEGSKA (reference sequence). Trimming at V came to 3 bases and at J to 7 bases, leaving 8 bases not matched to a gene. This CDR3 is built from 14 residues.

This clonotype was observed at least ten times. Here the CDR3 reads CASSIDPSGGRETQYF. The CDR3 region has the DNA TGTGCCAGTAGTATAGATCCCTCCGGGGGGAGAGAGACCCAGTACTTC. The chain couples TRBV19 to TRBJ2-5, with 7 bases identical to TRBD2. Germline V lookup: CDR1 LNHDA, CDR2 SQIVND (reference sequence). The CDR3 contains 16 residues. V shed 0 bases, J shed 4 bases, and the junction held 8 bases outside the gene matches.

This chain joins TRBV18 and TRBJ2-5; 9 bases align to TRBD2. CDR1 and CDR2 (germline): KGHSH, LQKENI. There are 16 residues in the CDR3. J gave up 0 bases and V 3 bases, and 5 bases lay outside the gene matches. The CDR3: CASSPLAGLYQETQYF. The CDR3 region has the DNA TGTGCCAGCTCACCCCTAGCGGGATTGTACCAAGAGACCCAGTACTTC.

This clonotype is categorized as medium-sized. The chain employs TRBV6-5 and TRBJ1-1; 11 bases are shared with TRBD1. The V segment lost 5 bases and the J segment 4 bases; nucleotides outside the gene matches: 6. Germline CDR1 MNHEY, CDR2 SVGAGI. The CDR3 extends over 15 amino acids. CDR3 in amino acids: CASSRDRGEGTEAFF. The CDR3 DNA follows: TGTGCCAGCAGTCGGGACAGGGGGGAAGGCACTGAAGCTTTCTTT.

The chain is built from TRBV28 and TRBJ2-3; TRBD2 aligns across 8 bases. This CDR3 is 16 amino acids long. V lost 6 bases and J lost 2; bases outside the gene matches: 10. CDR1 and CDR2 (germline): MDHEN, SYDVKM. This chain's CDR3 is CASSRGEAGDTDTQYF. The CDR3 bases are TGTGCCAGCAGCCGCGGGGAAGCGGGAGACACAGATACGCAGTATTTT. The complete variable domain, with remaining parts taken from reference TRBV28 and TRBJ2-3, reads DVKVTQSSRYLVKRTGEKVFLECVQDMDHENMFWYRQDPGLGLRLIYFSYDVKMKEKGDIPEGYSVSREKKERFSLILESASTNQTSMYLCASSRGEAGDTDTQYFGPGTRLTVL.

By sample fraction, this clonotype is medium-sized (0.01 to 0.1%). This chain joins TRBV4-3 and TRBJ1-6; no clear D gene. The V gene lost 0 bases and the J gene lost 9 bases, with 12 bases spanning the gap. CDR1 is LGHNA, CDR2 YSLEER, per germline. The CDR3 loop spans 15 amino acids. The chain's CDR3 is CASSQDTVIGSPLHF. CDR3 bases: TGCGCCAGCAGCCAAGATACGGTCATAGGTTCACCCCTCCACTTT.

In this sample, this clonotype turned up many times. The J gene is TRBJ1-3, the V gene TRBV27; D possibly corresponds to TRBD1 (6 bases). Deletions cut 7 bases from V and 0 bases from J, with 10 bases between. This CDR3 is built from 14 residues. The V gene's germline CDR1 is MNHEY and CDR2 SMNVEV (reference sequence). CDR3 protein: CASKGQTSGNTIYF. As DNA, the CDR3 is TGTGCCAGCAAAGGACAGACCTCTGGAAACACCATATATTTT.

This clonotype counts as medium-sized (0.01 to 0.1%). The rearrangement links TRBV7-2 to TRBJ1-2, with no clear D. This CDR3 is 14 amino acids long. Deletions cut 1 base from V and 2 bases from J, with 8 bases between. Per germline, CDR1 SGHTA and CDR2 FQGNSA. The CDR3 region has the DNA TGTGCCAGCAGCTTAGTTAACACCAACTATGGCTACACCTTC. Protein sequence: CASSLVNTNYGYTF.

This clonotype was recorded at least ten times. The V and J genes are TRBV6-5 and TRBJ1-2, with 7 bases aligning to TRBD1. CDR3 length equals 15 residues. The junction had 5 bases not matched to a gene; V was cut back by 4 bases and J by 0 bases. In germline, CDR1 is MNHEY, CDR2 SVGAGI. Here the CDR3 DNA reads TGTGCCAGCAGTTGGGACAGCCTATCTAACTATGGCTACACCTTC. Translating gives CASSWDSLSNYGYTF.

This clonotype was detected many times. The chain is built from TRBV25-1 and TRBJ2-4; 7 bases fit TRBD1. The CDR3 sequence is 16 residues long. The junction had 8 bases not matched to a gene; V was cut back by 2 bases and J by 4 bases. Germline CDR1 MGHDK, CDR2 SYGVNS. The CDR3 DNA reads as TGTGCCAGCAGTGAACTGCGACAGGGAAGTAAAAACATTCAGTACTTC. This sequence encodes CASSELRQGSKNIQYF.

This clonotype qualifies as medium-sized. CDR3 coding DNA: TGTGCCAGCAGTTACTCGGACCTAGCGGGAGGTTCCTACGAGCAGTACTTC. Residues: CASSYSDLAGGSYEQYF. The chain carries TRBV6-5 and TRBJ2-7; TRBD2 matches 11 bases. Per germline, CDR1 MNHEY and CDR2 SVGAGI. The CDR3 spans 17 residues. V was pared by 0 bases and J by 1 base, with 5 bases of the junction left unmatched.

This clonotype was recorded many times. This chain connects TRBV28 to TRBJ2-1, with TRBD1 matching over 7 bases. Germline trimming cut 6 bases from V and 7 bases from J; bases unmatched to any gene: 9. This CDR3 spans 14 amino acids. From germline, CDR1 is MDHEN and CDR2 SYDVKM. CDR3 loop: CASSPGQQPNEQFF. The CDR3 coding sequence is TGTGCCAGCAGCCCGGGACAGCAGCCGAATGAGCAGTTCTTC. Full variable domain (remainder filled in from reference TRBV28 and TRBJ2-1): DVKVTQSSRYLVKRTGEKVFLECVQDMDHENMFWYRQDPGLGLRLIYFSYDVKMKEKGDIPEGYSVSREKKERFSLILESASTNQTSMYLCASSPGQQPNEQFFGPGTRLTVL.

This clonotype was seen at least ten times. V is TRBV6-5 and J is TRBJ1-3; D call uncertain. This CDR3 spans 14 amino acids. CDR1 is MNHEY and CDR2 is SVGAGI in the germline V gene. V lost 3 bases, J lost 2 bases, and 8 bases lay in between. This CDR3 reads CASSYTAAGNTIYF. For the CDR3, the DNA is TGTGCCAGCAGTTATACAGCGGCTGGAAACACCATATATTTT.

Many counts were recorded for this clonotype. The chain joins TRBV6-1 to TRBJ2-1, with D uncertain. The germline V gene has CDR1 MNHNS and CDR2 SASEGT. V was pared by 6 bases and J by 8 bases, with 8 bases between. This CDR3 comprises 11 residues. This chain's CDR3 is CASSYRDEQFF. The CDR3 DNA reads as TGTGCCAGCAGCTATAGGGATGAGCAGTTCTTC.

This clonotype is categorized as medium-sized. This rearrangement joins TRBV6-1 to TRBJ1-4, with TRBD1 identical over 8 bases. The V gene end was trimmed by 4 bases and the J gene end by 13 bases; junction bases not matched to a gene: 5. This CDR3 has 12 amino acids. Germline CDR1 reads MNHNS; CDR2 reads SASEGT. This CDR3 reads CASSADRVGLFF. In DNA, the CDR3 is TGTGCCAGCAGTGCGGACAGGGTAGGACTGTTTTTT.

The sample holds many counts of this clonotype. V usage is TRBV12-3 or TRBV12-4 and J usage is TRBJ2-3; 8 nucleotides line up with TRBD1. The junction had 5 bases not matched to a gene; V was cut back by 5 bases and J by 1 base. The CDR3 consists of 15 residues. In nucleotides, the CDR3 is TGTGCCAGCAGTACTGGACAGGGCGGCACAGATACGCAGTATTTT. This encodes CASSTGQGGTDTQYF.

This clonotype was found many times. This CDR3 reads CASKQGADGNTIYF. The CDR3 region has the DNA TGTGCCAGCAAGCAGGGGGCGGATGGAAACACCATATATTTT. The chain is built from TRBV12-3 or TRBV12-4 and TRBJ1-3; 8 bases are shared with TRBD1. V gave up 7 bases and J gave up 3 bases; unmatched junction bases: 5. This CDR3 spans 14 amino acids.

This clonotype was counted at least ten times. The CDR3 DNA follows: TGTGCCAGCAGTATACCCGGGGGGAGTATCCCAGATACGCAGTATTTT. Translated, it gives CASSIPGGSIPDTQYF. The chain recombines TRBV12-3 or TRBV12-4 with TRBJ2-3; TRBD2 matches 7 bases. V shed 5 bases and J 4 bases; nucleotides not matched to a gene: 12. This CDR3 region has 16 residues.

This clonotype was recorded many times. The rearrangement joins TRBV29-1 to TRBJ2-2; D perhaps matches TRBD1 (6 bases). V lost 7 bases, J lost 0 bases, and 15 bases lay in between. The CDR3 spans 15 residues. The V gene's germline CDR1 is SQVTM and CDR2 ANQGSEA. CDR3 nucleotides: TGCAGCGCCGCCCAGGGGTCGGCGAACACCGGGGAGCTGTTTTTT. It yields the protein CSAAQGSANTGELFF.

This clonotype counts as medium-sized. The CDR3 DNA follows: TGTGCCAGCAGTTTAGAGGCGGGAAACGGTCAGCCCCAGCATTTT. This encodes CASSLEAGNGQPQHF. The rearrangement links TRBV12-3 or TRBV12-4 to TRBJ1-5; D uncertain. V lost 1 base and J 6 bases, leaving 13 bases between the germline ends. This CDR3 region has 15 residues.

By frequency in the sample, this clonotype is medium-sized (0.01 to 0.1%). This chain connects TRBV7-9 to TRBJ1-2, with D possibly being TRBD1 (6 bases). The germline V gene encodes CDR1 SEHNR and CDR2 FQNEAQ (reference sequence). CDR3 length: 13 amino acids. V lost 8 bases, J lost 3 bases, and 13 bases lay in between. Here the CDR3 reads CASQGGGHYGYTF. The CDR3 region has the DNA TGTGCCAGCCAAGGCGGGGGGCACTATGGCTACACCTTC.

This clonotype qualifies as medium-sized. The chain combines TRBV27 with TRBJ2-3, with TRBD2 identical over 8 bases. This CDR3 has 14 amino acids. Germline lookup yields CDR1 MNHEY and CDR2 SMNVEV (reference sequence). V dropped 8 bases and J dropped 2; count of bases not matched to a gene: 6. The CDR3 reads CASGYSGATDTQYF. CDR3 DNA: TGTGCCAGCGGTTATAGCGGGGCCACAGATACGCAGTATTTT.